This T cell receptor beta chain was found in a study of T cell repertoires in ileal Crohn's disease. The assay was immunoSEQ multiplex PCR, and TCRdb's table has in-frame clones only and misses some. The sample consists of approximately 27,000 clones, around 80% of them appearing once. Overall study results and limits: High-frequency clones were more common in sorted CD8 than CD4 cells.

On this clone itself: The antigen remains undetermined.

The material sequenced was ileal tissue. The sequence was collected from an adult with Crohn's disease.

The CDR3 DNA is TGTGCCAGCAGTACCAACAGGGGGTTGACCGGGGAGCTGTTTTTT. This codes for CASSTNRGLTGELFF. V and J are TRBV6-5 and TRBJ2-2; 8 nucleotides agree with TRBD1. V was pared by 5 bases and J by 5 bases, with 7 bases of the junction left unmatched. Germline CDR1 reads MNHEY; CDR2 reads SVGAGI. CDR3 size: 15 residues.